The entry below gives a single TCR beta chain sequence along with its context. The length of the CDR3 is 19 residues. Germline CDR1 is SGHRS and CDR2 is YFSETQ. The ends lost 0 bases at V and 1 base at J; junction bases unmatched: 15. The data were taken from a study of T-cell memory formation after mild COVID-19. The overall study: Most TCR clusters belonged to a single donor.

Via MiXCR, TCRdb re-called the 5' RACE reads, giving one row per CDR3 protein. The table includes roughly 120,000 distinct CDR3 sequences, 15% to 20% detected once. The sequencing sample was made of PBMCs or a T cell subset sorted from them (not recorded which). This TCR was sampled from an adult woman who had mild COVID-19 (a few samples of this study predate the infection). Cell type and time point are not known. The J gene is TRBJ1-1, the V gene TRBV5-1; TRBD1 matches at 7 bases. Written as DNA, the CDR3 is TGCGCCAGCAGCTTGGACATAAACAGGGGATTCGGAACGAACACTGAAGCTTTCTTT. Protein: CASSLDINRGFGTNTEAFF.